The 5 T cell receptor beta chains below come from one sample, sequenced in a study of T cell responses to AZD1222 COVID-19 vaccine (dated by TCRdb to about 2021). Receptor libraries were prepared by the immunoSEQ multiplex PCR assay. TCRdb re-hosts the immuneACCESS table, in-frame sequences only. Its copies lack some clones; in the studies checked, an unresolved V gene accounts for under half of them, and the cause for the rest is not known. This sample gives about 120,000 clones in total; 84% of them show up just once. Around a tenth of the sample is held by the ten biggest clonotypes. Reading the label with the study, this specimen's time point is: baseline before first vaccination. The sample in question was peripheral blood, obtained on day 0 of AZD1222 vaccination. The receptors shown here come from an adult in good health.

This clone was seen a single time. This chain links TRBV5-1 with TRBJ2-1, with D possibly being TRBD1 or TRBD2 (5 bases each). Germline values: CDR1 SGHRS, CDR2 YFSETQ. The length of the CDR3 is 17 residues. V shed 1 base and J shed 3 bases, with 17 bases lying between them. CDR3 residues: CASSLPRGTPFYNEQFF. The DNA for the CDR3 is TGCGCCAGCAGCTTGCCCAGAGGGACCCCCTTCTACAATGAGCAGTTCTTC. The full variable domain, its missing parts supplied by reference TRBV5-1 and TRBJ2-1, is KAGVTQTPRYLIKTRGQQVTLSCSPISGHRSVSWYQQTPGQGLQFLFEYFSETQRNKGNFPGRFSGRQFSNSRSEMNVSTLELGDSALYLCASSLPRGTPFYNEQFFGPGTRLTVL.

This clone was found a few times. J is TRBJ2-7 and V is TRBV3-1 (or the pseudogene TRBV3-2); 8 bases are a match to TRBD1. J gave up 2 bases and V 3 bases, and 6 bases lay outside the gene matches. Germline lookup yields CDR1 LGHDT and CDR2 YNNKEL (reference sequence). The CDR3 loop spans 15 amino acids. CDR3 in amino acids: CASSQLKGQAYEQYF. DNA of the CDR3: TGTGCCAGCAGCCAGCTCAAGGGACAGGCCTACGAGCAGTACTTC.

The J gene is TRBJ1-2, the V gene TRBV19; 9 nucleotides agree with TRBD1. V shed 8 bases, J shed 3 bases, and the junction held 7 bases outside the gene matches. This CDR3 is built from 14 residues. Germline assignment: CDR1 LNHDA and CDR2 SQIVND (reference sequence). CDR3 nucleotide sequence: TGTGCCAGTCGGACCGGGACAGGGCACTATGGCTACACCTTC. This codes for CASRTGTGHYGYTF.

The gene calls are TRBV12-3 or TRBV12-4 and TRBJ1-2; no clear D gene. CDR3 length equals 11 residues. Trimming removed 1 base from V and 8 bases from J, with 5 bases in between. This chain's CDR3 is CASSLGHGYTF. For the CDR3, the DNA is TGTGCCAGCAGTTTAGGGCACGGCTACACCTTC.

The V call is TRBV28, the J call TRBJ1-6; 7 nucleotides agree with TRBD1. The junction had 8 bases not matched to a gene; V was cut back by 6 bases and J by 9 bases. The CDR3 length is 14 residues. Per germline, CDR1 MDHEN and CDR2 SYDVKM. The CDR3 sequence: CASSLEGAISPLHF. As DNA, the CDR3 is TGTGCCAGCAGCTTAGAGGGGGCAATTTCACCCCTCCACTTT.